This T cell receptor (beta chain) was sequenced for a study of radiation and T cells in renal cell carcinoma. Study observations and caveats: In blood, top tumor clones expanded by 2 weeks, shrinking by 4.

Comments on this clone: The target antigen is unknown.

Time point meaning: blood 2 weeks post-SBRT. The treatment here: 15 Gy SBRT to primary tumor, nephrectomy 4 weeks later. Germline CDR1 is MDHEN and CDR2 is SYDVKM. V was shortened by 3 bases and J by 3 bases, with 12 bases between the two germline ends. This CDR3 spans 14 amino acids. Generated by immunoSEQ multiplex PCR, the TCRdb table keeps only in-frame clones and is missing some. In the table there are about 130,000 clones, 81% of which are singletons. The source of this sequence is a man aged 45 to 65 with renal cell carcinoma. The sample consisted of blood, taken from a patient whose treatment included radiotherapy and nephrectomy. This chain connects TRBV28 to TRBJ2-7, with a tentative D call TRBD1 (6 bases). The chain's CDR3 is CASSLPGADYEQYF. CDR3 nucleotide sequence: TGTGCCAGCAGTTTGCCAGGGGCCGACTACGAGCAGTACTTC.